This TCR beta chain was retrieved from a study of PD-1 blockade in classical Hodgkin lymphoma. Study outcomes and limitations: Significantly greater TCR diversity emerged by C4D1 in CD4+ cells but not CD8+ cells. Any patient who commenced nivolumab under 1 year after ASCT was excluded. Repertoires differed for reasons still undefined, possibly disease activity or prior therapy.

Comments on this clone: The antigen is undetermined.

Germline CDR1 is ENHRY and CDR2 is SYGVKD. With 8 bases removed from V and 6 bases from J, the gap between germline ends came to 16 bases. CDR3 length: 13 residues. TCRdb's table, derived via immunoSEQ multiplex PCR, lists solely in-frame clones and lacks some. The sample shows about 24,000 clones, 69% of them seen only once. In every patient, relapse followed autologous stem cell transplantation, while exposure to brentuximab vedotin differed. This receptor was obtained from a human donor with classical Hodgkin lymphoma. The source material was peripheral blood mononuclear cells (PBMCs), sampled at baseline. This chain links TRBV10-3 with TRBJ1-2; D remains ambiguous. CDR3 region: CAIGREFGDGYTF. The CDR3 coding sequence is TGTGCCATCGGAAGGGAGTTTGGTGATGGCTACACCTTC.